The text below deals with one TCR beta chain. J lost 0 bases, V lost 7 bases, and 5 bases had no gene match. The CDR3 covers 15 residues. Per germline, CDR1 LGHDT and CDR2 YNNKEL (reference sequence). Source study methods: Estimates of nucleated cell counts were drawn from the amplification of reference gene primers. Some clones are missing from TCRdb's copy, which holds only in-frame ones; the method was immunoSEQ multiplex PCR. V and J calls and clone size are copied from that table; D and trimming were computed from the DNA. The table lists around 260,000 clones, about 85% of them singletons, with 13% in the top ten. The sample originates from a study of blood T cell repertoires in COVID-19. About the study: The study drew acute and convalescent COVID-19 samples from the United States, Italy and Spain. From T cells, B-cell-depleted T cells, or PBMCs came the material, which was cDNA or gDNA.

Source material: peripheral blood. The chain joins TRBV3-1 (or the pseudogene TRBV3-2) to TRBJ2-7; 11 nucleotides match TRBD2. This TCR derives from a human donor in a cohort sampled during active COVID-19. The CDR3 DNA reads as TGTGCCAGCAACCAGACTAGCGGGATCTCCTACGAGCAGTACTTC. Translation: CASNQTSGISYEQYF.